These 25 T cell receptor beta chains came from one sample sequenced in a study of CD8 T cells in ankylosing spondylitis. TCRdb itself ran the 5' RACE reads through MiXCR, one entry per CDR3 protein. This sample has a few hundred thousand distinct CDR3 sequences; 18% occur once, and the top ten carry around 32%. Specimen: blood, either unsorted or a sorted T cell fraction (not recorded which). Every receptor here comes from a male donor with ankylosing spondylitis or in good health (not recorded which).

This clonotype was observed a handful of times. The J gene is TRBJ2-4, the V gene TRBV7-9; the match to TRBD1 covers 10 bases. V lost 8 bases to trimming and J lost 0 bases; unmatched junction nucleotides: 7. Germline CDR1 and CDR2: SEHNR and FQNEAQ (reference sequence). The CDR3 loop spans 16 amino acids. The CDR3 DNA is TGTGCCAGCGGGACAGGGGTAACCCTAGCCAAAAACATTCAGTACTTC. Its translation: CASGTGVTLAKNIQYF.

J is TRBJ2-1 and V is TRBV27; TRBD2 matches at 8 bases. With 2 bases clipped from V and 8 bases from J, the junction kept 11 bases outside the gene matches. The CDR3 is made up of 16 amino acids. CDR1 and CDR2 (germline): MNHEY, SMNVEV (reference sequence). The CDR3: CASSLRGLVREDEQFF. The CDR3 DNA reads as TGTGCCAGCAGTTTAAGGGGACTAGTACGAGAGGATGAGCAGTTCTTC.

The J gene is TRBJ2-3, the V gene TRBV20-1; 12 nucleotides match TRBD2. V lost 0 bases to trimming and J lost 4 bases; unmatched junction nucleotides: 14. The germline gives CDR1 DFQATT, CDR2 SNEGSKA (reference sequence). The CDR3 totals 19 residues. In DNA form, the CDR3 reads TGCAGTGCTAGAGATGCGAGAGGGACTAGCGGGCCGCACGCAGATACGCAGTATTTT. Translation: CSARDARGTSGPHADTQYF.

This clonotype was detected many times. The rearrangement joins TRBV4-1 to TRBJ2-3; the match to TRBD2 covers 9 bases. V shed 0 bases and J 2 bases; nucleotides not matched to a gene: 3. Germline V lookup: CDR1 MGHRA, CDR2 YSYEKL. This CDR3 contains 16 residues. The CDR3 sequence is CASSQDLAGNTDTQYF. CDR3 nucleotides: TGCGCCAGCAGCCAAGACCTAGCGGGAAACACAGATACGCAGTATTTT.

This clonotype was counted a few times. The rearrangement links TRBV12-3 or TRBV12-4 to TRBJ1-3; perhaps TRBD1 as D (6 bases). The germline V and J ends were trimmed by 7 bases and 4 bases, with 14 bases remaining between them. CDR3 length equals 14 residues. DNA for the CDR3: TGTGCCAGCATCCTTGCAGGGGACGGAAACACCATATATTTT. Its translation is CASILAGDGNTIYF.

The DNA of the CDR3 is TGTGCCAGCAGCTTCACTTATAGCGGGCCTAGCACAGATACGCAGTATTTT. Translating it yields CASSFTYSGPSTDTQYF. The chain combines TRBV7-9 with TRBJ2-3; TRBD2 matches 7 bases. This CDR3 is 17 amino acids long. V dropped 3 bases and J dropped 0; count of bases not matched to a gene: 9. Germline-derived CDR1 and CDR2 are SEHNR and FQNEAQ (reference sequence).

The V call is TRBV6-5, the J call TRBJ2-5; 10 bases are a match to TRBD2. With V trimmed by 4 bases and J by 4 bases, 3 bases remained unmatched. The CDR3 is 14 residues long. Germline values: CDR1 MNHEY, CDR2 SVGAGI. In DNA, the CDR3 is TGTGCCAGCAGTTCTCTAGCGGGAGCAGAGACCCAGTACTTC. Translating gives CASSSLAGAETQYF.

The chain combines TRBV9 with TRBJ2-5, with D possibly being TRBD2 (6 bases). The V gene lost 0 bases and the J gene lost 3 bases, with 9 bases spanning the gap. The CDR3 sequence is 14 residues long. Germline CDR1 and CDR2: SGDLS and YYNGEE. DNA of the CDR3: TGTGCCAGCAGCGTAGATTCTAGCGAAGAGACCCAGTACTTC. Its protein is CASSVDSSEETQYF. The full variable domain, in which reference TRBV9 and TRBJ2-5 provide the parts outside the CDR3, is DSGVTQTPKHLITATGQRVTLRCSPRSGDLSVYWYQQSLDQGLQFLIQYYNGEERAKGNILERFSAQQFPDLHSELNLSSLELGDSALYFCASSVDSSEETQYFGPGTRLLVL.

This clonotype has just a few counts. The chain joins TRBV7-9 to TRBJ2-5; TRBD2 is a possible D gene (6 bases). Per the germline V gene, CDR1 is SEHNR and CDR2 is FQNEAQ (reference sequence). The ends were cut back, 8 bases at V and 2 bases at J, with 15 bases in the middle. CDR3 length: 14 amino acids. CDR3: CASSQGGIQETQYF. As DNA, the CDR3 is TGTGCCAGCTCTCAGGGCGGGATACAAGAGACCCAGTACTTC.

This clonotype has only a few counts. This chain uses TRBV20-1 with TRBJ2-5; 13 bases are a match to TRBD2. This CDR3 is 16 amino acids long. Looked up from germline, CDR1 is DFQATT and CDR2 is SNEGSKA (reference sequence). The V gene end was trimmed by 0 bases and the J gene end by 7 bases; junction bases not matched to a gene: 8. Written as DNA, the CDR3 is TGCAGTGCTAGAGAGGGACTAGCGGGATATACGGGGACCCAGTACTTC. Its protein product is CSAREGLAGYTGTQYF.

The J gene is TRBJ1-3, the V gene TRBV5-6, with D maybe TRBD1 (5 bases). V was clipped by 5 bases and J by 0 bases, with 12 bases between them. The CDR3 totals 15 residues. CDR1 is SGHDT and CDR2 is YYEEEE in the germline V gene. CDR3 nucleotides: TGTGCCAGCAGTCGAGGGGCGTACTCTGGAAACACCATATATTTT. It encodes CASSRGAYSGNTIYF.

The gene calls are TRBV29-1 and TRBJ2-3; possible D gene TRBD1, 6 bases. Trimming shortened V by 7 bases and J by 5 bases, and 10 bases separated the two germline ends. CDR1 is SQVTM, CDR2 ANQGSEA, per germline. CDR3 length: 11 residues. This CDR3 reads CSDREQDTQYF. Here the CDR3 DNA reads TGCAGCGACAGGGAGCAAGATACGCAGTATTTT.

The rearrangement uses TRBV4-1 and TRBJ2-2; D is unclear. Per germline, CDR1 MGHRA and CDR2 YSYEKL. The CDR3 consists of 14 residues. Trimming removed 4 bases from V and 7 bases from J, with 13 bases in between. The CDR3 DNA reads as TGCGCCAGCAGCCTTCAGAAGGTGGTCGGGGAGCTGTTTTTT. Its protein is CASSLQKVVGELFF.

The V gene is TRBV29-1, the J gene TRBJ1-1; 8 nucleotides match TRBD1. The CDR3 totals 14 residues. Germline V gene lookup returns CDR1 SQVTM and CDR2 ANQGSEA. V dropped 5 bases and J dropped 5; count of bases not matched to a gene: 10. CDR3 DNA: TGCAGCGTTTACGGACAGGGAGGGGGGACTGAAGCTTTCTTT. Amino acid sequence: CSVYGQGGGTEAFF.

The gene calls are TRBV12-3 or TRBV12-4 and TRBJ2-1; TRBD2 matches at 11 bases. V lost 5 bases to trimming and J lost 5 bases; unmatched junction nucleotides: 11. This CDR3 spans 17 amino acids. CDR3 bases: TGTGCCAGCAGTCAACTAGCGGGAGAGGGGTTGGACAATGAGCAGTTCTTC. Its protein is CASSQLAGEGLDNEQFF.

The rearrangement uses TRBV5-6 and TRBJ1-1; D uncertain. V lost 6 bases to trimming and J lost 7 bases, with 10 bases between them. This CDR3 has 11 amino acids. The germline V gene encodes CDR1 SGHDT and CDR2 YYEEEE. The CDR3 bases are TGTGCCAGCATAGCTGGGGATGAAGCTTTCTTT. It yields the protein CASIAGDEAFF.

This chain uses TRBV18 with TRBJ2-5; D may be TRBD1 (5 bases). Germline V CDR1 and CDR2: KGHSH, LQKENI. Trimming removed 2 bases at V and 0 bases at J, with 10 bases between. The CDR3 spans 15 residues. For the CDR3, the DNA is TGTGCCAGCTCACCAGCTCCAGGGTACCAAGAGACCCAGTACTTC. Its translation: CASSPAPGYQETQYF.

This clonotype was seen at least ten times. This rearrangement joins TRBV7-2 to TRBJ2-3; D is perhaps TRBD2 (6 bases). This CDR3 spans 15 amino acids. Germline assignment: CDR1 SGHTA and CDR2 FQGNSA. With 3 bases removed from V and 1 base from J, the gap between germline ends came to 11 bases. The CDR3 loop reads CASSFRGYGTDTQYF. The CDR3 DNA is TGTGCCAGCAGCTTTCGGGGGTATGGCACAGATACGCAGTATTTT.

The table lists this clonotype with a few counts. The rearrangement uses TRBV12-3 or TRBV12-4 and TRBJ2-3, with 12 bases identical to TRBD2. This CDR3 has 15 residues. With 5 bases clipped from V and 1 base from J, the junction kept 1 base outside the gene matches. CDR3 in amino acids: CASSRLAGGTDTQYF. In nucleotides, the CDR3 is TGTGCCAGCAGTCGACTAGCGGGGGGCACAGATACGCAGTATTTT.

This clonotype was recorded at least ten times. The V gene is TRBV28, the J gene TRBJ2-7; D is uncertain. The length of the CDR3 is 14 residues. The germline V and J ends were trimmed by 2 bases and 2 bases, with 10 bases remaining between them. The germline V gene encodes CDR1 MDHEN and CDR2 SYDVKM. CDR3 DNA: TGTGCCAGCAGTTTAGAGAGGCCCCCCTACGAGCAGTACTTC. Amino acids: CASSLERPPYEQYF. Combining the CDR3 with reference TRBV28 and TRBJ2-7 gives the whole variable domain DVKVTQSSRYLVKRTGEKVFLECVQDMDHENMFWYRQDPGLGLRLIYFSYDVKMKEKGDIPEGYSVSREKKERFSLILESASTNQTSMYLCASSLERPPYEQYFGPGTRLTVT.

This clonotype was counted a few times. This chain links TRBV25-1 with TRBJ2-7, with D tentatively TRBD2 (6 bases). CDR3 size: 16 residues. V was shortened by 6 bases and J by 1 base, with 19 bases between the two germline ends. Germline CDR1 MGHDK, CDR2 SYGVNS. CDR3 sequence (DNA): TGTGCCAGCAGCCCCCGAGTCGGGGGAGGTTCCTACGAGCAGTACTTC. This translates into CASSPRVGGGSYEQYF.

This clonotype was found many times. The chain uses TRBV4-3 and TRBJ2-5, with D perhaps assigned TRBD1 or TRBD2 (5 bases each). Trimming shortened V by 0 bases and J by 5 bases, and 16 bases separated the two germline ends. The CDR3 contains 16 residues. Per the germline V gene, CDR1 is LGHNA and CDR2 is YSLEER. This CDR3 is CASSQDEGSLGETQYF. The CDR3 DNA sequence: TGCGCCAGCAGCCAAGATGAGGGGAGCCTAGGGGAGACCCAGTACTTC.

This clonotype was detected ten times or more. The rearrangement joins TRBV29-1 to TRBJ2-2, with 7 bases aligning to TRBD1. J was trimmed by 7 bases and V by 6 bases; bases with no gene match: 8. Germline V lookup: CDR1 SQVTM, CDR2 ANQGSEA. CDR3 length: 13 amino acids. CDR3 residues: CSVRGGAFGELFF. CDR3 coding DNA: TGCAGCGTGCGAGGGGGCGCTTTCGGGGAGCTGTTTTTT.

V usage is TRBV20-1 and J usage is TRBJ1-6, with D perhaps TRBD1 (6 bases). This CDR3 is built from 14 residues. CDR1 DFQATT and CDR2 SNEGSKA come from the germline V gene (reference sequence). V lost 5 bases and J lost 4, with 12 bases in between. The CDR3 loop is CSAPGQIYNSPLHF. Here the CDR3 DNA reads TGCAGTGCTCCCGGACAGATTTATAATTCACCCCTCCACTTT.

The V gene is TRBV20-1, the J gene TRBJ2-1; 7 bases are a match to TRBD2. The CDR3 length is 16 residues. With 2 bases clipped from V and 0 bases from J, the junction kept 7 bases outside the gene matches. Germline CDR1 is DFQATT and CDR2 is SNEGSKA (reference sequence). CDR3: CSARSLAGSSYNEQFF. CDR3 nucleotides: TGCAGTGCTAGATCCTTAGCGGGCAGCTCCTACAATGAGCAGTTCTTC.